The clone carrying this T cell receptor beta chain was seen a handful of times. CDR3 regions of TCR beta were amplified from RNA transcripts. An opening RT-PCR round employed HTBI primers and preceded a second-round multiplex PCR. TCRdb processed the multiplex PCR reads anew with MiXCR; each CDR3 protein has one entry. The sample lists 240,000 or so distinct CDR3 sequences, around 42% occurring once. The data stem from a study of Graves' ophthalmopathy and Graves' hyperthyroidism. Trimming took 5 bases from V and 6 from J, leaving 11 bases between them. The CDR3 is 13 residues long. The germline V gene encodes CDR1 DFQATT and CDR2 SNEGSKA (reference sequence).

The rearrangement uses TRBV20-1 and TRBJ1-6, with D maybe TRBD1 (6 bases). The source material was peripheral blood. The TCR sequence derives from an adult man with Graves' ophthalmopathy. CDR3 residues: CSALQGGNSPLHF. CDR3 DNA sequence: TGCAGTGCTTTACAGGGTGGTAATTCACCCCTCCACTTT.